This is a list of T cell receptor beta chains from one sample in a study of regulatory T cells in long-lasting Graves disease. TCRdb redid the calling of the multiplex PCR reads with MiXCR, one entry per CDR3 protein. This sample carries 650,000 to 850,000 distinct CDR3 sequences, about 32% of them seen once, and the ten largest clones take roughly 46%. The starting material was peripheral blood mononuclear cells (PBMCs), obtained when the disease was refractory, from a patient treated with antithyroid drugs. Every receptor here comes from a female donor with Graves disease. CDR3s include the opening cysteine and the closing phenylalanine or tryptophan. The D gene is left open where the match is weak. Clone size is stated in some rows and not others, as once, few, many or a class when expanded.

>TRBD2|TRBV12-3/TRBV12-4|few|TRBJ2-7
TGTGCCAGCAGTTTATCAAGCGGGAGGGCCTTCCACGAGCAGTACTTC
CASSLSSGRAFHEQYF
>-|TRBV11-2|-|TRBJ1-1
TGTGCCAGCAGACTCAGCCAGAACACTGAAGCTTTCTTT
CASRLSQNTEAFF
>-|TRBV11-2|many|TRBJ1-1
TGTGCCAGCAGCTCCAGCCTCAGGGGCACTGAAGCTTTCTTT
CASSSSLRGTEAFF
>-|TRBV27|many|TRBJ1-1
TGTGCCAGCAGTAGCTCATGGGTCACTGAAGCTTTCTTT
CASSSSWVTEAFF
>TRBD1|TRBV28|few|TRBJ1-3
TGTGCCAGCAGGCTGGACAGGAACCTTGGAAACACCATATATTTT
CASRLDRNLGNTIYF
>TRBD1|TRBV12-3/TRBV12-4|few|TRBJ1-1
TGTGCCAGCAGTTTAGGGACAGGGAGAGGCAACACTGAAGCTTTCTTT
CASSLGTGRGNTEAFF
>TRBD1|TRBV6-2/TRBV6-3|-|TRBJ1-2
TGTGCCAGCAGGAACCCGGGACAGCGCTATGGCTACACCTTC
CASRNPGQRYGYTF
>-|TRBV5-1|-|TRBJ2-7
TGCGCCAGCAGCGGACTCAGTTGGCAGGGGGGGCACGAGCAGTACTTC
CASSGLSWQGGHEQYF
>-|TRBV3-1|-|TRBJ1-2
TGTGCCAGCAGCCAAGTGTTAAGCCCAGGCTACACCTTC
CASSQVLSPGYTF
>TRBD1|TRBV27|many|TRBJ2-1
TGTGCCAGCAGTACCGGGACAGGGGATTTTGTTGGCTACAATGAGCAGTTCTTC
CASSTGTGDFVGYNEQFF
>TRBD2|TRBV3-1|few|TRBJ2-2
TGTGCCAGCAGCCCGACTAGCGGGAGCGGGGAGCTGTTTTTT
CASSPTSGSGELFF
>-|TRBV13|-|TRBJ1-1
TGTGCCAGCAGCTCAATCCTACGAGAGGGCGACAGGAACACTGAAGCTTTCTTT
CASSSILREGDRNTEAFF
>TRBD2|TRBV2|many|TRBJ2-1
TGTGCCAGCCTGAGCGGGAGAAGCTACAATGAGCAGTTCTTC
CASLSGRSYNEQFF
>TRBD1|TRBV5-1|few|TRBJ2-6
TGCGCCAGCAGCGCCGGGACAGCTGGGGCCAACGTCCTGACTTTC
CASSAGTAGANVLTF
>-|TRBV30|few|TRBJ2-7
TGTGCCTGGAGCGATACCTACGAGCAGTACTTC
CAWSDTYEQYF
>-|TRBV10-3|few|TRBJ1-2
TGTGCCATCAGTGGGGGAGGGACGGATCTATTTGGCTACACCTTC
CAISGGGTDLFGYTF
>-|TRBV5-1|-|TRBJ1-6
TGCGCCAGCAGCTTGGACGGCAGCTCACCCCTCCACTTT
CASSLDGSSPLHF
>TRBD1|TRBV6-8|-|TRBJ2-7
TGTGCCAGCAGACCCCATCCCGGGACAGGGGGGATGGAAGAGCAGTACTTC
CASRPHPGTGGMEEQYF